This entry lists 18 T cell receptor beta chains sequenced from one sample in a study of post-analysis software for immune sequencing data (dated by TCRdb to the mid-2010s). What the time point label conveys for this sample: second blood draw from one MS patient after hematopoietic stem cell transplantation. Receptor libraries were prepared by PCR. The instrument was an Illumina HiSeq 2500. To reduce PCR and sequencing biases, unique molecular identifiers were built into the TCR beta cDNA libraries. The raw public data were reprocessed by TCRdb itself: fastp quality trimming at Q25, MiXCR clonotype calling, in-frame beta chains only. Here each entry gathers all rows of one CDR3 protein and keeps the most common genes and DNA. The sample yields about 160,000 distinct CDR3 sequences; under 40% were counted once. 25% to 30% of the sample goes to the ten largest clones. The source material was blood, sampled after autologous hematopoietic stem cell transplantation. Source of these receptors: a girl between 5 and 17 years old with multiple sclerosis. Donor details come from another sample of the same person, matched by shared clones.

This clonotype was detected a few times. This sequence joins TRBV2 and TRBJ2-3; weak D call: TRBD2 (6 bases). V lost 8 bases to trimming and J lost 5 bases, with 17 bases between them. Germline V gives CDR1 SNHLY, CDR2 FYNNEI. The CDR3 has 14 residues. The CDR3 DNA sequence: TGTGCCAGCCTTCATGGGGGGACCAGAGATACGCAGTATTTT. Translating it yields CASLHGGTRDTQYF.

The chain couples TRBV29-1 to TRBJ1-5, with 7 bases matching TRBD1. The CDR3 extends over 14 amino acids. Trimming removed 6 bases from V and 2 bases from J; junction bases left unmatched: 7. The germline CDR1 and CDR2 sequences are SQVTM and ANQGSEA. CDR3 loop: CSVTQGGRNQPQHF. The CDR3 region has the DNA TGCAGCGTAACCCAAGGGGGCCGCAATCAGCCCCAGCATTTT.

This clonotype turned up a few times. This chain uses TRBV7-6 with TRBJ2-7; the match to TRBD1 covers 9 bases. After removal of 5 bases from V and 6 bases from J, the junction contained 8 bases not matched to a gene. The CDR3 loop spans 14 amino acids. Germline V gives CDR1 SGHVS, CDR2 FNYEAQ. The CDR3 spells CASSLRQGDAEQYF. The CDR3 DNA follows: TGTGCCAGCAGCCTGAGACAGGGGGACGCCGAGCAGTACTTC.

This clonotype occurred many times. The genes are TRBV20-1 and TRBJ2-7; TRBD2 aligns across 12 bases. After removal of 5 bases from V and 2 bases from J, the junction contained 4 bases not matched to a gene. The CDR3 has 14 residues. Germline V gene data show CDR1 as DFQATT and CDR2 as SNEGSKA (reference sequence). The CDR3 DNA reads TGCAGTGCTGACCGACTAGCGGGAGCCTACGAGCAGTACTTC. The encoded protein is CSADRLAGAYEQYF.

Only a few counts were recorded for this clonotype. V is TRBV6-1 and J is TRBJ2-7, with D unresolved. CDR3 length: 15 amino acids. Trimming removed 3 bases at V and 0 bases at J, with 12 bases between. Per germline, CDR1 MNHNS and CDR2 SASEGT. CDR3 bases: TGTGCCAGCAGTGAGGCCGTCTGGCGCTCCTACGAGCAGTACTTC. This sequence encodes CASSEAVWRSYEQYF.

The CDR3 DNA reads as TGTGCCAGCAGGGCGGGAGGGTCCGATACGCAGTATTTT. Translated, it gives CASRAGGSDTQYF. The chain has TRBV5-6 and TRBJ2-3; 9 bases match TRBD2. V trimming: 5 bases; J trimming: 6 bases; junction bases outside the gene matches: 4. The germline gives CDR1 SGHDT, CDR2 YYEEEE. This CDR3 is 13 amino acids long.

This sequence joins TRBV4-1 and TRBJ2-5; D uncertain. The CDR3 is 18 amino acids. CDR1 MGHRA and CDR2 YSYEKL come from the germline V gene. Trimming took off 2 bases at V and 11 bases at J, with 30 bases between the two ends. CDR3 sequence: CASSQLGLGTHSYNEQYF. The DNA for the CDR3 is TGCGCCAGCAGCCAACTTGGCCTCGGAACCCACTCCTACAATGAGCAGTACTTC.

The chain employs TRBV9 and TRBJ1-1; D not certain. Germline CDR1 SGDLS, CDR2 YYNGEE. V was trimmed by 4 bases and J by 6 bases, leaving 10 bases between them. The CDR3 totals 12 residues. The CDR3 reads CASSPRGPEAFF. CDR3 DNA: TGTGCCAGCAGCCCCCGCGGCCCTGAAGCTTTCTTT.

This clonotype was seen a few times. The chain employs TRBV28 and TRBJ2-7; no reliable D call. CDR1 and CDR2 from the germline V gene are MDHEN and SYDVKM. Trimming left V 2 bases short and J 2 bases short, with 4 bases between. This CDR3 has 12 amino acids. As DNA, the CDR3 is TGTGCCAGCAGTTTAGAAGCCTACGAGCAGTACTTC. This codes for CASSLEAYEQYF. Full variable domain (remainder filled in from reference TRBV28 and TRBJ2-7): DVKVTQSSRYLVKRTGEKVFLECVQDMDHENMFWYRQDPGLGLRLIYFSYDVKMKEKGDIPEGYSVSREKKERFSLILESASTNQTSMYLCASSLEAYEQYFGPGTRLTVT.

The CDR3 protein is CSAPAGTSGSWWETQYF. The DNA of the CDR3 is TGCAGTGCCCCCGCCGGGACTAGCGGGAGTTGGTGGGAGACCCAGTACTTC. The chain has TRBV20-1 and TRBJ2-5, with 14 nucleotides matching TRBD2. Per germline, CDR1 DFQATT and CDR2 SNEGSKA (reference sequence). The junction had 14 bases not matched to a gene; V was cut back by 6 bases and J by 5 bases. The CDR3 runs to 17 residues.

A few counts support this clonotype. The V and J genes are TRBV12-3 or TRBV12-4 and TRBJ2-5, with D perhaps TRBD1 (6 bases). Trimming cost V 1 base and J 3 bases, with 9 bases left between them. This CDR3 is built from 14 residues. The DNA of the CDR3 is TGTGCCAGCAGTTTAGTAACAGGGAAAGAGACCCAGTACTTC. Its translation: CASSLVTGKETQYF.

Of note for this clonotype: The junction shows a germline mismatch at one end, possibly a read error. The chain has TRBV20-1 and TRBJ1-2; D unresolved. In germline, CDR1 is DFQATT, CDR2 SNEGSKA (reference sequence). The CDR3 is made up of 11 amino acids. This CDR3 is CRARGHYGYTF. In DNA form, the CDR3 reads TGCAGGGCTAGAGGCCACTATGGCTACACCTTC.

The chain has TRBV27 and TRBJ1-2; 10 bases match TRBD1. The germline V gene encodes CDR1 MNHEY and CDR2 SMNVEV (reference sequence). The J segment lost 4 bases and the V segment lost 3 bases, leaving 23 bases of the junction unmatched. This CDR3 is built from 21 residues. This CDR3 reads CASSFLPPTLGQGGFLYGYTF. CDR3 DNA: TGTGCCAGCAGTTTCCTGCCCCCTACCCTCGGACAGGGGGGATTTCTCTATGGCTACACCTTC.

This clonotype was seen only once. The rearrangement joins TRBV5-1 to TRBJ1-1; perhaps TRBD1 as D (6 bases). The germline V gene has CDR1 SGHRS and CDR2 YFSETQ. This CDR3 comprises 12 residues. The germline V and J ends were trimmed by 4 bases and 8 bases, with 12 bases remaining between them. CDR3 coding DNA: TGCGCCAGCAGCGATCAGGGGAGGGAAGCTTTCTTT. The encoded protein is CASSDQGREAFF. Based on the CDR3 plus reference TRBV5-1 and TRBJ1-1, the full variable domain is KAGVTQTPRYLIKTRGQQVTLSCSPISGHRSVSWYQQTPGQGLQFLFEYFSETQRNKGNFPGRFSGRQFSNSRSEMNVSTLELGDSALYLCASSDQGREAFFGQGTRLTVV.

The DNA for the CDR3 is TGCAGCTCCGGGATCGAGACCCAGTACTTC. Amino acids: CSSGIETQYF. J is TRBJ2-5 and V is TRBV29-1; D is possibly TRBD2 (5 bases). The length of the CDR3 is 10 residues. Trimming cost V 8 bases and J 5 bases, with 9 bases left between them. Germline V gene lookup returns CDR1 SQVTM and CDR2 ANQGSEA.

CDR3: CAWSALYGYTF. In nucleotides, the CDR3 is TGTGCCTGGAGTGCCCTATATGGCTACACCTTC. The chain is built from TRBV30 and TRBJ1-2; no reliable D call. In germline, CDR1 is GTSNPN, CDR2 SVGIG (reference sequence). Between the trimmed V and J ends, which lost 1 base and 5 bases, there was a span of 5 bases. The CDR3 extends over 11 amino acids.

V usage is TRBV25-1 and J usage is TRBJ1-2; D perhaps matches TRBD1 (6 bases). Trimming pared 7 bases from V and 7 bases from J, leaving 16 bases between. The germline CDR1 and CDR2 sequences are MGHDK and SYGVNS. The CDR3 contains 13 residues. The CDR3 region has the DNA TGTGCCAGCACTCAAAGCTGGGGGGCTGGCTACACCTTC. It codes for CASTQSWGAGYTF.

This clonotype was seen a handful of times. V usage is TRBV4-2 and J usage is TRBJ2-2, with 7 bases that match TRBD1. V lost 4 bases and J lost 2; bases outside the gene matches: 7. The CDR3 is 16 residues long. Germline V lookup: CDR1 LGHNA, CDR2 YNFKEQ. The CDR3 spells CASSLRRTGNTGELFF. The CDR3 region has the DNA TGTGCCAGCAGCCTAAGACGGACAGGAAACACCGGGGAGCTGTTTTTT.